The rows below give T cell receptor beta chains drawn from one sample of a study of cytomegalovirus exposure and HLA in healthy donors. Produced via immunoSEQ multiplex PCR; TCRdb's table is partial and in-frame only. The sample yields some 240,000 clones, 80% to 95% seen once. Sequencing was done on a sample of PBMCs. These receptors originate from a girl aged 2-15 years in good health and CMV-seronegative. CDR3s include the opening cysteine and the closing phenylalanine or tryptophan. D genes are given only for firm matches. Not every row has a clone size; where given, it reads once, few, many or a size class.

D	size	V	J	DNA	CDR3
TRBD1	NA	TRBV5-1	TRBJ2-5	TGCGCCAGCAGCTTGGAGGGACAGATCCAAGAGACCCAGTACTTC	CASSLEGQIQETQYF
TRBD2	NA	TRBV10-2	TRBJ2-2	TGCGCCAGCAGCGCCGGACTAGCGGGAGGGCGGGAGCTGTTTTTT	CASSAGLAGGRELFF
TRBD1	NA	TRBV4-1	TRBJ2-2	TGCGCCAGCAGCCACCGCCGACAGGGTACCGGGGAGCTGTTTTTT	CASSHRRQGTGELFF
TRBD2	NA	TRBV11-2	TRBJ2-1	TGTGCCAGCAGCATGAGGGAGGGCTCCTACAATGAGCAGTTCTTC	CASSMREGSYNEQFF
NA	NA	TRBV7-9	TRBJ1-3	TGTGCCAGCAGCTTAGACAGGCTGGACACCATATATTTT	CASSLDRLDTIYF
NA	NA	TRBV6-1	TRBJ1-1	TGTGCCAGCAGTGAATGGACAGTTGAAGCTTTCTTT	CASSEWTVEAFF
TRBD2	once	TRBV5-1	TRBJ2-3	TGCGCCAGCAGCGGGAAGCGGGGGGGCATTTTAGATACGCAGTATTTT	CASSGKRGGILDTQYF
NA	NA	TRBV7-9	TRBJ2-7	TGTGCCAGCAGCTCAAGCCCAGGGGCAAGGGAGCAGTACTTC	CASSSSPGAREQYF
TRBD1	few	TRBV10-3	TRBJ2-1	TGTGCCATCAATGGACAGGGGGGAGACAATGAGCAGTTCTTC	CAINGQGGDNEQFF
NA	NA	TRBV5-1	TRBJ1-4	TGCGCCAGCAGCTCCCGGGGAGGCATACCGGATGAAAAACTGTTTTTT	CASSSRGGIPDEKLFF
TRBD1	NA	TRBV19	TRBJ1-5	TGTGCCAGTAGTAAAGGACAGGGGACCTCCAGCAATCAGCCCCAGCATTTT	CASSKGQGTSSNQPQHF
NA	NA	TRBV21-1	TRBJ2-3	TGTGCCAGCAGCAAATTAATAGCGGGATCGTCTGGAACAGATACGCAGTATTTT	CASSKLIAGSSGTDTQYF
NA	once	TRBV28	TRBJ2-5	TGTGCCAGCAGTTTAAAGGCGGGGTCCCAAGAGACCCAGTACTTC	CASSLKAGSQETQYF
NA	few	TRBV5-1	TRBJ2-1	TGCGCCAGCAGCAGCACAGGTACGAGATCCTACAATGAGCAGTTCTTC	CASSSTGTRSYNEQFF
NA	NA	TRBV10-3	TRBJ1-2	TGTGCCATCAGTGAGTCCTCGCCGGAGGGCTACACCTTC	CAISESSPEGYTF
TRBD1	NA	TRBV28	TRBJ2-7	TGTGCCAGCAGCCCCTGGGACAGGGTGGCCTACGAGCAGTACTTC	CASSPWDRVAYEQYF
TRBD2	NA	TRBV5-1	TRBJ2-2	TGCGCCAGCAGCCCCATCGAATGGACTAGCGGGAGTCCCCTAGGGACCGGGGAGCTGTTTTTT	CASSPIEWTSGSPLGTGELFF